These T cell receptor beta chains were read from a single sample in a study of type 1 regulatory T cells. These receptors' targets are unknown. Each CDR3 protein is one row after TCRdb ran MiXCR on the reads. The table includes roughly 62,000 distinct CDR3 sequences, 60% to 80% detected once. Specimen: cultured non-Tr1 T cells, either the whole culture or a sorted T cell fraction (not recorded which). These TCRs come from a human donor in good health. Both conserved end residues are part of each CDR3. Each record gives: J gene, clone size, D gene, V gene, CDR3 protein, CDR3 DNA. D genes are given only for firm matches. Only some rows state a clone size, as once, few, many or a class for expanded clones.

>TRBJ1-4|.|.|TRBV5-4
CASKKKDRGGEKLFF
TGTGCCAGCAAAAAAAAGGACAGAGGTGGTGAAAAACTGTTTTTT
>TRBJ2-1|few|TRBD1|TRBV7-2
CASSGTGVHEQFF
TGTGCCAGCAGCGGGACAGGGGTTCATGAGCAGTTCTTC
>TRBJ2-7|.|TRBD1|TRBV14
CASSQGKGQGRPLTALTLSYEQYF
TGTGCCAGCAGCCAAGGAAAAGGACAGGGTAGGCCTTTAACCGCTCTAACTTTATCCTACGAGCAGTACTTC
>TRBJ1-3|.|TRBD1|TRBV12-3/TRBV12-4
CASSLTGERNTIYF
TGTGCCAGCAGTCTGACAGGGGAGCGAAACACCATATATTTT
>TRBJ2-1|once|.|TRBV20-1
CSGLGLSNEQFF
TGCAGTGGTTTAGGGTTGTCCAATGAGCAGTTCTTC
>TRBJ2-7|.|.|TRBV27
CASSLMASYEQYF
TGTGCCAGCAGTTTAATGGCGTCCTACGAGCAGTACTTC
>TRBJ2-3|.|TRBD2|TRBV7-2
CASSPAGAGDTQYF
TGTGCCAGCAGCCCAGCGGGAGCGGGGGATACGCAGTATTTT
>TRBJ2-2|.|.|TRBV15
CATSRDLVAGELFF
TGTGCCACCAGCAGAGATCTGGTCGCCGGGGAGCTGTTTTTT
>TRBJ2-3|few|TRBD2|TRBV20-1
CSALSSHVAGLFTDTQYF
TGCAGTGCCTTAAGTTCCCATGTAGCGGGCCTATTCACAGATACGCAGTATTTT
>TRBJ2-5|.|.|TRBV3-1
CASSQSRTQYF
TGTGCCAGCAGCCAAAGTAGGACCCAGTACTTC
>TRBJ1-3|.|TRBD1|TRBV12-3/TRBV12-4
CASNDRGGGNTIYF
TGTGCCAGCAATGACAGGGGGGGTGGAAACACCATATATTTT
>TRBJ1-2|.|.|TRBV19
CASSPAGYGYTF
TGTGCCAGTAGTCCGGCGGGTTATGGCTACACCTTC
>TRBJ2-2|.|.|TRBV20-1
CSARDQGGSGELFF
TGCAGTGCTAGAGATCAAGGAGGGTCCGGGGAGCTGTTTTTT
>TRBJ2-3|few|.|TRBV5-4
CASSLTLTSSDTQYF
TGTGCCAGCAGCTTGACCCTCACTAGTTCTGATACGCAGTATTTT
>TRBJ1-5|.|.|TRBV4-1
CASSQALYQRQHF
TGCGCCAGCAGCCAAGCTCTCTATCAGCGCCAGCATTTT
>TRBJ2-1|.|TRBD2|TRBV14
CASSQDRSSGRGVYNEQFF
TGTGCCAGCAGCCAAGATAGATCTAGCGGGAGGGGGGTCTACAATGAGCAGTTCTTC
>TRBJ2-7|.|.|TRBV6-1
CASSISVALALMDESYEQYF
TGTGCCAGCAGTATAAGTGTCGCGCTAGCGCTCATGGATGAATCCTACGAGCAGTACTTC
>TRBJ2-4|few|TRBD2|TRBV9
CASSSPGRGGNIQYF
TGTGCCAGCAGCTCCCCCGGGCGGGGGGGAAACATTCAGTACTTC
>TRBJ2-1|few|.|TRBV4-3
CASSQLRDHEQFF
TGCGCCAGCAGCCAGTTGCGGGATCATGAGCAGTTCTTC
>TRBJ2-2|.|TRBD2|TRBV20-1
CSARDQVGGRVGGELFF
TGCAGTGCTAGAGATCAAGTCGGCGGGAGGGTCGGCGGGGAGCTGTTTTTT
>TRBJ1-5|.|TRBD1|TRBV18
CASSDGGQIYQPQHF
TGTGCCAGCTCGGATGGGGGACAGATATATCAGCCCCAGCATTTT
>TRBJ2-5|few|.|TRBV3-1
CASSHPDRPGETQYF
TGTGCCAGCAGCCATCCCGACAGGCCTGGAGAGACCCAGTACTTC
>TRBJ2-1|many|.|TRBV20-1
CSASDGPAPFF
TGCAGTGCTAGTGATGGCCCAGCCCCGTTCTTC
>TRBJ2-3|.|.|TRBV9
CASSIDTSTDTQYF
TGTGCCAGCAGCATAGATACTAGCACAGATACGCAGTATTTT
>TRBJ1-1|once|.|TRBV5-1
CASSPTYKRGDTEAFF
TGCGCCAGCAGCCCCACTTACAAAAGGGGAGACACTGAAGCTTTCTTT
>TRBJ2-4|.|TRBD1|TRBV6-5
CASSRSAGGIAKNIQYF
TGTGCCAGCAGCAGATCCGCAGGGGGAATAGCCAAAAACATTCAGTACTTC
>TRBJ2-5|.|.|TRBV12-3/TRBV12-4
CASSLVVVGKETQYF
TGTGCCAGCAGTTTAGTGGTTGTGGGAAAAGAGACCCAGTACTTC
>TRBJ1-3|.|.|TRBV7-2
CASSPQGGRTGNTIYF
TGTGCCAGCAGCCCTCAAGGGGGTCGAACCGGAAACACCATATATTTT
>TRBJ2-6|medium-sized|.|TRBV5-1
CASSPMATGANVLTF
TGCGCCAGCAGCCCGATGGCTACTGGGGCCAACGTCCTGACTTTC
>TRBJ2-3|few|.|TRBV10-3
CAISDPFTGRQGTDTQYF
TGTGCCATCAGTGATCCATTTACGGGGAGACAGGGCACAGATACGCAGTATTTT
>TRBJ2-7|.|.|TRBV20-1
CSAALDSAYEQYF
TGCAGTGCTGCCCTGGACAGCGCCTACGAGCAGTACTTC
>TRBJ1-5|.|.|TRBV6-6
CASRQGFGQPQHF
TGTGCCAGCAGGCAGGGGTTCGGCCAGCCCCAGCATTTT
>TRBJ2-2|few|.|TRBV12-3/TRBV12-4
CAIPKGGRAAGELFF
TGTGCCATCCCTAAAGGGGGGAGGGCCGCCGGGGAGCTGTTTTTT
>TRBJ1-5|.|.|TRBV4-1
CASSQELAFLQPQHF
TGCGCCAGCAGCCAAGAATTAGCTTTCCTACAGCCCCAGCATTTT
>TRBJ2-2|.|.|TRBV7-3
CASSDFSAGELFF
TGTGCCAGCAGCGATTTTAGCGCCGGGGAGCTGTTTTTT
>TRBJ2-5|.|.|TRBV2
CASTSQETQYF
TGTGCCAGCACCTCACAAGAGACCCAGTACTTC
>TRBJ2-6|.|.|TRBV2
CASSGTAGANVLTF
TGTGCCAGCAGTGGGACGGCTGGGGCCAACGTCCTGACTTTC
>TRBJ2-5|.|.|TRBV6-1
CAGSGDGQETQYF
TGTGCCGGCAGTGGAGACGGACAAGAGACCCAGTACTTC
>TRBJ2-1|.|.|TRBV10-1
CASSLGPVRNEQFF
TGCGCCAGCAGTTTAGGACCGGTTCGCAATGAGCAGTTCTTC
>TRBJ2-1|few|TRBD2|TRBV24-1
CATSDPEAGGPGNEQFF
TGTGCCACCAGTGATCCCGAAGCGGGAGGGCCGGGGAATGAGCAGTTCTTC
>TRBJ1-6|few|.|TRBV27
CASSFGRHSPLHF
TGTGCCAGCAGTTTTGGTCGGCATTCACCCCTCCACTTT
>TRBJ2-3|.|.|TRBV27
CASSFSSTDTQYF
TGTGCCAGCAGTTTCTCTAGCACAGATACGCAGTATTTT